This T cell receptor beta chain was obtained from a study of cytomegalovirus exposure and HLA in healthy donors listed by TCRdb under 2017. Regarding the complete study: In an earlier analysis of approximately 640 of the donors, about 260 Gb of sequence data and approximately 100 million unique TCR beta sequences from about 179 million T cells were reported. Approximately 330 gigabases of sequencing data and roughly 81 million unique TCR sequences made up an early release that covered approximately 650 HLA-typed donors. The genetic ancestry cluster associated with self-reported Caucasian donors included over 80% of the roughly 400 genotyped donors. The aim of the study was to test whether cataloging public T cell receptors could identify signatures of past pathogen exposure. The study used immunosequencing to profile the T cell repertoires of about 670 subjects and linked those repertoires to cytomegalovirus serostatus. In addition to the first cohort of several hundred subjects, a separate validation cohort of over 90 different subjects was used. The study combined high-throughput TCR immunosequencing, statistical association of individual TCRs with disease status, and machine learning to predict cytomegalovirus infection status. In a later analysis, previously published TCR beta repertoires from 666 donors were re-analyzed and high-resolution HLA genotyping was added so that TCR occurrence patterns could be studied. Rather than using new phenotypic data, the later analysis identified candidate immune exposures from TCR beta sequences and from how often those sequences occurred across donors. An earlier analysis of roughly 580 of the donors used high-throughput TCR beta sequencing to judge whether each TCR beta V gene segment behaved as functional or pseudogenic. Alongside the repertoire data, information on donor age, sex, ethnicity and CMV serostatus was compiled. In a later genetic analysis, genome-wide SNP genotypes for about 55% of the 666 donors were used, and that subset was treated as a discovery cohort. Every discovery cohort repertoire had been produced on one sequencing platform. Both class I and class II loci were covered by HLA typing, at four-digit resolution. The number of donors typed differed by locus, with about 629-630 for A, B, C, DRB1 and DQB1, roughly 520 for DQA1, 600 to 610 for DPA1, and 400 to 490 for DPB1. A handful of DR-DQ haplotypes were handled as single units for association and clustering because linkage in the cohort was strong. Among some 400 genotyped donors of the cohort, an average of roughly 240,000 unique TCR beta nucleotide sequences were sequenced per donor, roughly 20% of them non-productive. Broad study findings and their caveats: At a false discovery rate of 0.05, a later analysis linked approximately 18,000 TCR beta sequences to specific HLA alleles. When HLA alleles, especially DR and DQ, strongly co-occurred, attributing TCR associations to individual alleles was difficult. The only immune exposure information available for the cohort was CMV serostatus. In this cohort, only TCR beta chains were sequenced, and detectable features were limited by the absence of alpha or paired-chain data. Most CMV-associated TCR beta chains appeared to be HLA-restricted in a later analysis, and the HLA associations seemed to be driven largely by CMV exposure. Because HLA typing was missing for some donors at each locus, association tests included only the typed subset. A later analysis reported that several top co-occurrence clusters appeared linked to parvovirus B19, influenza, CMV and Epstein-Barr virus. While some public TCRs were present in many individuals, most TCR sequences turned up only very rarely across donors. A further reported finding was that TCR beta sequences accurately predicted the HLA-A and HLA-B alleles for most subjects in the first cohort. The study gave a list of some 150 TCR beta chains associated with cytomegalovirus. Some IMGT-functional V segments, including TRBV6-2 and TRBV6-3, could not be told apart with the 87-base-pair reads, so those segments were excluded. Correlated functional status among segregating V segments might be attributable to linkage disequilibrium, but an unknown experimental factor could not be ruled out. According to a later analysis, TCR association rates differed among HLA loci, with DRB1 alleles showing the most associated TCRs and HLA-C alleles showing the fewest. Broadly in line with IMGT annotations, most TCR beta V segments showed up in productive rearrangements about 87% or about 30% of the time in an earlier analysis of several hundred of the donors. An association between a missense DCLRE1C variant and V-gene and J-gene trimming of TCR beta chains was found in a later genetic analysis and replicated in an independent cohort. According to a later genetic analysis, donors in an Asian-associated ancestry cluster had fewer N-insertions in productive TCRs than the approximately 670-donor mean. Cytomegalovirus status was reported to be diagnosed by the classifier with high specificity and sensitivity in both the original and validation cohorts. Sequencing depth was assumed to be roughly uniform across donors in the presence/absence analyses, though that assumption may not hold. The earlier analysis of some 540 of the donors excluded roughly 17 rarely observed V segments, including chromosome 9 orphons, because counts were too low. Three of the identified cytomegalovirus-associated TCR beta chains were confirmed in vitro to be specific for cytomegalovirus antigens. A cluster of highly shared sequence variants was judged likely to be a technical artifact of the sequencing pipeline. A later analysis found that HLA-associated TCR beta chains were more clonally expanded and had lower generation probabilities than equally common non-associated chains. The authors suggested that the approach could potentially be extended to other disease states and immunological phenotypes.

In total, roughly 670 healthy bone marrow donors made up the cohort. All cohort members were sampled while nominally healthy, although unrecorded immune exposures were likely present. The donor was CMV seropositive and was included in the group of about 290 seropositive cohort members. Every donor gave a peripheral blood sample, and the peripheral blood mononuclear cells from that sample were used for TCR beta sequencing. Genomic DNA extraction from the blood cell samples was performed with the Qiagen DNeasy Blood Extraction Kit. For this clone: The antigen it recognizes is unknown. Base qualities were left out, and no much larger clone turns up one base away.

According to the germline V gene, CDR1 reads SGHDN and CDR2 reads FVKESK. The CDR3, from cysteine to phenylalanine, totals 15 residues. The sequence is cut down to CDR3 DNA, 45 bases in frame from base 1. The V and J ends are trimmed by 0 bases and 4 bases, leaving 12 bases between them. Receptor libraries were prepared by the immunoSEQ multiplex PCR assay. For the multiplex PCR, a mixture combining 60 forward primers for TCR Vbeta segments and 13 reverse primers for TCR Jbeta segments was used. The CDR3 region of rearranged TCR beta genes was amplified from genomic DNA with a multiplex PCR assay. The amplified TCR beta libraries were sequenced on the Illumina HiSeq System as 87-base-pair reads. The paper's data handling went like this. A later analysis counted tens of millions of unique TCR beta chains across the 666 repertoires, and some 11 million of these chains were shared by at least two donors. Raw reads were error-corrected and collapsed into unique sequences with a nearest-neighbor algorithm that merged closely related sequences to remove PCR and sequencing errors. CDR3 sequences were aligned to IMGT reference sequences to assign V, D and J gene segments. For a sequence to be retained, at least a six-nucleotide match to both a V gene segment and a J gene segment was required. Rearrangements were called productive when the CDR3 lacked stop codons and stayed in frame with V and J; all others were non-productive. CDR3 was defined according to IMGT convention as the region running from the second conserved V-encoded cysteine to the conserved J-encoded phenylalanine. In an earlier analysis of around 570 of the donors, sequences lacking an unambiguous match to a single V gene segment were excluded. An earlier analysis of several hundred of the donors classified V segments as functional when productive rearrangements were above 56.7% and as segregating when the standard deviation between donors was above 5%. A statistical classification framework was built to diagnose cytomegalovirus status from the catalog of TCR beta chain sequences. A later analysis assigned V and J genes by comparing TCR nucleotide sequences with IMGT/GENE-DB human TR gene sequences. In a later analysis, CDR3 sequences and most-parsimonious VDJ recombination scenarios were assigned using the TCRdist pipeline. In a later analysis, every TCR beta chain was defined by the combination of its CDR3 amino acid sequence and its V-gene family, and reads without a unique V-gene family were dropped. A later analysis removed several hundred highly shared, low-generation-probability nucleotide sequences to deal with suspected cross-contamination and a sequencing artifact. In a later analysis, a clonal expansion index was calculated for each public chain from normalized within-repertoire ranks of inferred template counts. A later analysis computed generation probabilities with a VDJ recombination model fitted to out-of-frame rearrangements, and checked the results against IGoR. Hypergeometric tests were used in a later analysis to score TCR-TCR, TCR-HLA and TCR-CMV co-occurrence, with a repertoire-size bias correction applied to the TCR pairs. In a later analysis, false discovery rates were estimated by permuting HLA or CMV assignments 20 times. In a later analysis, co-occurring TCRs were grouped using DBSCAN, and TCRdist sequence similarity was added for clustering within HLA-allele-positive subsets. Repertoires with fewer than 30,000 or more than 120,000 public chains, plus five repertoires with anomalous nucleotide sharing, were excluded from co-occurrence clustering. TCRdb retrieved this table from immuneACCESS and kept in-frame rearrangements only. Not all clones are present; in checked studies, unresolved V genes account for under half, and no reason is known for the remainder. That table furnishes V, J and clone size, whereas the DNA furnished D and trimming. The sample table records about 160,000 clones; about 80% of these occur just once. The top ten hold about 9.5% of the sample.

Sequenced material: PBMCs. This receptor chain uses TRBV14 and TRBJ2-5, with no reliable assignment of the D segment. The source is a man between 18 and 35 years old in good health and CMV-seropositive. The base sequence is TGTGCCAGCAGCCAAGAGCTGCGATATGGAGAGACCCAGTACTTC. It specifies CASSQELRYGETQYF.